The source of this T cell receptor (beta chain) is a study of shared clonotypes between healthy human individuals. Study-wide points: Among the subsets, naive ones generally showed larger estimated richness than memory ones.

Trimming took off 6 bases at V and 5 bases at J, with 20 bases between the two ends. This CDR3 comprises 15 residues. From germline, CDR1 is MNHEY and CDR2 SMNVEV (reference sequence). DNA at around 190 ng, tens of thousands of T cell genomes, went into sorted-subset replicate PCRs. Profiled with immunoSEQ multiplex PCR; TCRdb holds only in-frame clones, not every one. The sample has roughly 640,000 clones, over 65% seen once. Note on this clone: Its antigen is undetermined.

The rearrangement joins TRBV27 to TRBJ2-7; weak D call: TRBD1 (7 bases). The sample consisted of memory CD4+ T cells sorted from blood. Documented subset: CD45RA-negative fraction. This sequence was found in a woman in her 30s in good health. The CDR3 nucleotides are TGTGCCAGCAGGTGGGCGTATGGAGGGGGCCACGAGCAGTACTTC. Amino acid sequence: CASRWAYGGGHEQYF.